The 5 T cell receptor beta chains below all came from one sample that was sequenced in a study of blood T cell repertoires in COVID-19. Measured with immunoSEQ multiplex PCR; TCRdb has only the in-frame clones, and not every one. The data show 200,000 to 250,000 clones, about 78% seen once. Sequenced: peripheral blood. These receptors originate from a woman aged 70-85 years with acute or convalescent COVID-19.

The chain recombines TRBV19 with TRBJ2-1; possible D gene TRBD2, 6 bases. V was clipped by 5 bases and J by 5 bases, with 16 bases between them. Germline lookup yields CDR1 LNHDA and CDR2 SQIVND (reference sequence). The CDR3 contains 15 residues. The CDR3 protein is CASSFSRTTNNEQFF. For the CDR3, the DNA is TGTGCCAGTAGTTTCTCTCGGACTACTAACAATGAGCAGTTCTTC.

The chain employs TRBV29-1 and TRBJ2-2; D is undetermined. Germline CDR1 and CDR2: SQVTM and ANQGSEA. The CDR3 length is 14 residues. Deletions cut 0 bases from V and 2 bases from J, with 7 bases between. The CDR3 sequence is CSVEDRLNTGELFF. The CDR3 DNA sequence: TGCAGCGTTGAAGATCGACTCAACACCGGGGAGCTGTTTTTT.

The V and J genes are TRBV9 and TRBJ2-5, with 11 bases aligning to TRBD1. J was trimmed by 5 bases and V by 3 bases; bases with no gene match: 6. This CDR3 comprises 15 residues. Looked up from germline, CDR1 is SGDLS and CDR2 is YYNGEE. CDR3 coding DNA: TGTGCCAGCAGCGGAGGACAGGGGGCGCGGGAGACCCAGTACTTC. The encoded protein is CASSGGQGARETQYF.

The chain links TRBV18 to TRBJ1-3, with 8 bases lining up with TRBD1. The CDR3 loop spans 16 amino acids. CDR1 and CDR2 from the germline V gene are KGHSH and LQKENI. Trimming at V came to 5 bases and at J to 0 bases, leaving 6 bases not matched to a gene. The CDR3 DNA is TGTGCCAGCTCATCGGGACAGGCCCTCTCTGGAAACACCATATATTTT. The encoded protein is CASSSGQALSGNTIYF. Combining the CDR3 with reference TRBV18 and TRBJ1-3 gives the whole variable domain NAGVMQNPRHLVRRRGQEARLRCSPMKGHSHVYWYRQLPEEGLKFMVYLQKENIIDESGMPKERFSAEFPKEGPSILRIQQVVRGDSAAYFCASSSGQALSGNTIYFGEGSWLTVV.

This sequence joins TRBV18 and TRBJ1-6; weak D call: TRBD1 (5 bases). Between the trimmed V and J ends, which lost 3 bases and 8 bases, there was a span of 14 bases. The germline V gene encodes CDR1 KGHSH and CDR2 LQKENI. The CDR3 contains 15 residues. The CDR3 DNA reads TGTGCCAGCTCACCGTCAGCGGGGCGGGATTCACCCCTCCACTTT. Protein sequence: CASSPSAGRDSPLHF.